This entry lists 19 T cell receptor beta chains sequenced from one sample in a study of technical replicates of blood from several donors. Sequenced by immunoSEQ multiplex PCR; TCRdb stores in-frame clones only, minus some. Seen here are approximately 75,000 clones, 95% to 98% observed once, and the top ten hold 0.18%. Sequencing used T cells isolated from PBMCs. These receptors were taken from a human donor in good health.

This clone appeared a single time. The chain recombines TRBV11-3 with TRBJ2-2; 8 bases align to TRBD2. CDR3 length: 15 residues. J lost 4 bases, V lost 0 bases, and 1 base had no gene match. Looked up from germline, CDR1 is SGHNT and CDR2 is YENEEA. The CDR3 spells CASSLESGGTGELFF. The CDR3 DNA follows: TGTGCCAGCAGCTTAGAAAGCGGGGGCACCGGGGAGCTGTTTTTT.

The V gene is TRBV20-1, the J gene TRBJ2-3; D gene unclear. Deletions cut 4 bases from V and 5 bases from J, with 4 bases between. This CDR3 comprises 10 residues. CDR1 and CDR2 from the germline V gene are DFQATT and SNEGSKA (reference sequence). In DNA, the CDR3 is TGCAGTGCTATCAGAGATACGCAGTATTTT. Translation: CSAIRDTQYF.

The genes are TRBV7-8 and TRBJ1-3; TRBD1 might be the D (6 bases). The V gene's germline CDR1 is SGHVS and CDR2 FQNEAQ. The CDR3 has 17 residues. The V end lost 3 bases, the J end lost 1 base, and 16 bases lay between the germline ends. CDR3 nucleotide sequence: TGTGCCAGCAGCTTCCAGGGGTTCCCTTCTTCTGGAAACACCATATATTTT. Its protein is CASSFQGFPSSGNTIYF.

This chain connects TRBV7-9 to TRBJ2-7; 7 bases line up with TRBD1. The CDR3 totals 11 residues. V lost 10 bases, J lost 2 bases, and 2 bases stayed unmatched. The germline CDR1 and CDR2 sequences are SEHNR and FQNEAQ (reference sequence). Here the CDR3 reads CATQGAYEQYF. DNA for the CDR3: TGTGCCACCCAGGGGGCCTACGAGCAGTACTTC.

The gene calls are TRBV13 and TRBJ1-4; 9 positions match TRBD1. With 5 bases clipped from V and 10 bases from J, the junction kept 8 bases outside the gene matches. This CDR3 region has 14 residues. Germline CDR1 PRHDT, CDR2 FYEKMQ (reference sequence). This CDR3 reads CASSQRDRVGKLFF. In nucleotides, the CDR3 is TGTGCCAGCAGCCAACGGGACAGGGTAGGAAAACTGTTTTTT.

This chain's CDR3 is CASSPPPGTISYNEQFF. In DNA form, the CDR3 reads TGTGCCAGCAGCCCTCCCCCGGGGACTATCTCCTACAATGAGCAGTTCTTC. The gene calls are TRBV7-9 and TRBJ2-1, with TRBD2 matching 7 bases. The CDR3 sequence is 17 residues long. J gave up 0 bases and V 5 bases, and 10 bases lay outside the gene matches. Germline lookup yields CDR1 SEHNR and CDR2 FQNEAQ (reference sequence).

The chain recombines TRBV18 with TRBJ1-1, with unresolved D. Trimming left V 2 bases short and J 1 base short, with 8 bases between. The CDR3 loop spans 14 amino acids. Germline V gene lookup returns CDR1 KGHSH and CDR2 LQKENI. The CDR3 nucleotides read TGTGCCAGCTCACCAATGAGACAGAACACTGAAGCTTTCTTT. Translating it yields CASSPMRQNTEAFF.

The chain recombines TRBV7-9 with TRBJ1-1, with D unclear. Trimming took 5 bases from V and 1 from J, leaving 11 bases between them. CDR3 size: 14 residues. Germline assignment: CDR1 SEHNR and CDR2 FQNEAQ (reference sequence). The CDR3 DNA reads TGTGCCAGCAGCGAGAGACACACGAACACTGAAGCTTTCTTT. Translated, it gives CASSERHTNTEAFF. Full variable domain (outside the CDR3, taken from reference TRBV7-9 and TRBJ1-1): DTGVSQNPRHKITKRGQNVTFRCDPISEHNRLYWYRQTLGQGPEFLTYFQNEAQLEKSRLLSDRFSAERPKGSFSTLEIQRTEQGDSAMYLCASSERHTNTEAFFGQGTRLTVV.

CDR3 DNA sequence: TGCGCCAGCAGCGGACAACTGGGACAGGTCATGAACACTGAAGCTTTCTTT. The encoded protein is CASSGQLGQVMNTEAFF. V is TRBV5-1 and J is TRBJ1-1, with TRBD1 identical over 8 bases. V shed 4 bases, J shed 0 bases, and the junction held 11 bases outside the gene matches. The CDR3 loop spans 17 amino acids. Germline values: CDR1 SGHRS, CDR2 YFSETQ.

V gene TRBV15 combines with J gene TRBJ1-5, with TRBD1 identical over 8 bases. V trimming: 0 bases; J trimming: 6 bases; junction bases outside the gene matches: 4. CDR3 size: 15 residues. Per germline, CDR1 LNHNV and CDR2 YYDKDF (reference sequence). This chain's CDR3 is CATSRDARGPQPQHF. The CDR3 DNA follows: TGTGCCACCAGCAGAGATGCCAGGGGGCCTCAGCCCCAGCATTTT.

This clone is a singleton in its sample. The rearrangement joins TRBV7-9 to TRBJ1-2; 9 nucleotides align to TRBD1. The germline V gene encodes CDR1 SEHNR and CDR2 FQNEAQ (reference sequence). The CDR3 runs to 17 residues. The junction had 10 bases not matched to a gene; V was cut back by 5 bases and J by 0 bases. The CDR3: CASSATGGAGANYGYTF. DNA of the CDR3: TGTGCCAGCAGCGCCACAGGGGGCGCCGGGGCTAACTATGGCTACACCTTC.

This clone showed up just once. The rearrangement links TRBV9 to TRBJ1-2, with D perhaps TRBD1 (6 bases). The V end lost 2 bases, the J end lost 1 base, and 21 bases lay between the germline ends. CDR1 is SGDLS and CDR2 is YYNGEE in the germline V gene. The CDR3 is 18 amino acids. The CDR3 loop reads CASSVWASGGGGNYGYTF. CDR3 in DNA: TGTGCCAGCAGCGTTTGGGCATCCGGGGGGGGCGGTAACTATGGCTACACCTTC. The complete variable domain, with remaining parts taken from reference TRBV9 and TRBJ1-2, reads DSGVTQTPKHLITATGQRVTLRCSPRSGDLSVYWYQQSLDQGLQFLIQYYNGEERAKGNILERFSAQQFPDLHSELNLSSLELGDSALYFCASSVWASGGGGNYGYTFGSGTRLTVV.

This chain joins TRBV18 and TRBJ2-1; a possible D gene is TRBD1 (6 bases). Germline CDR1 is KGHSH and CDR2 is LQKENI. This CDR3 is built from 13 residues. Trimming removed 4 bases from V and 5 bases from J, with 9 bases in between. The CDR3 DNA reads TGTGCCAGCTCACTGGGACAAGACAATGAGCAGTTCTTC. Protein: CASSLGQDNEQFF.

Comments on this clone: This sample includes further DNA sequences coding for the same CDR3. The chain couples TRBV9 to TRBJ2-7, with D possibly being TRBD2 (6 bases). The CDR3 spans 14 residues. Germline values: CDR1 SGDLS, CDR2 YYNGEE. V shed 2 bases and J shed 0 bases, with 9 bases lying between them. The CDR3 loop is CASSVGSGSYEQYF. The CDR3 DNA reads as TGTGCCAGCAGCGTTGGTAGCGGCTCCTACGAGCAGTACTTC. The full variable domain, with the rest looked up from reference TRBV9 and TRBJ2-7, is DSGVTQTPKHLITATGQRVTLRCSPRSGDLSVYWYQQSLDQGLQFLIQYYNGEERAKGNILERFSAQQFPDLHSELNLSSLELGDSALYFCASSVGSGSYEQYFGPGTRLTVT.

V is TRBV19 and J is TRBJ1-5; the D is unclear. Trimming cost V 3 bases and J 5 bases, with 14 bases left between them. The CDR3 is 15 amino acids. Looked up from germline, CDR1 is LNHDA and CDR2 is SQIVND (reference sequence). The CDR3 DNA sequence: TGTGCCAGTAGTATGATTCCCGGGATCGATCAGCCCCAGCATTTT. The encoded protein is CASSMIPGIDQPQHF.

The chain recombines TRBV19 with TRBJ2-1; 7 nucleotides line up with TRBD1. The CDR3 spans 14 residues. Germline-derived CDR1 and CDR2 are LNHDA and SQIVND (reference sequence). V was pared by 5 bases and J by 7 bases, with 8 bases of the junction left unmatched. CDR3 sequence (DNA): TGTGCCAGTAGTTACCGGACAGGCTGGAATGAGCAGTTCTTC. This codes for CASSYRTGWNEQFF.

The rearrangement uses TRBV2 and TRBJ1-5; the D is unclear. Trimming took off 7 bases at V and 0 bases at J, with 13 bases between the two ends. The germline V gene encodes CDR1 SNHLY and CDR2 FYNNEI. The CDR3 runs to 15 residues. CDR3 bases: TGTGCCAGCACTGAGACACCCTATAGCAATCAGCCCCAGCATTTT. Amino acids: CASTETPYSNQPQHF. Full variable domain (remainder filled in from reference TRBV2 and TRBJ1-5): EPEVTQTPSHQVTQMGQEVILRCVPISNHLYFYWYRQILGQKVEFLVSFYNNEISEKSEIFDDQFSVERPDGSNFTLKIRSTKLEDSAMYFCASTETPYSNQPQHFGDGTRLSIL.

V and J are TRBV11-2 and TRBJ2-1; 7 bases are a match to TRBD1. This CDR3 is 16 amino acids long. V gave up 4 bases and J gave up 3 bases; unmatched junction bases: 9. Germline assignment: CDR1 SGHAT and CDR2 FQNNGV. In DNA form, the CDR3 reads TGTGCCAGCAGCTCCCTTAGGGGACAGAGCTACAATGAGCAGTTCTTC. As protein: CASSSLRGQSYNEQFF.

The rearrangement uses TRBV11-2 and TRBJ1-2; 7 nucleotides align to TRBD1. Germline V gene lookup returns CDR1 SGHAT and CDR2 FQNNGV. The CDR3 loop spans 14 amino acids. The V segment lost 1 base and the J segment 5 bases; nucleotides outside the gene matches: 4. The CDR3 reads CASSLATGDYGYTF. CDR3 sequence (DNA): TGTGCCAGCAGCTTAGCCACAGGGGATTATGGCTACACCTTC.